The 2 T cell receptor beta chains presented below share a single source sample, sequenced in a study of T cells in women clearing cervical HPV infection. Assay: immunoSEQ multiplex PCR; the TCRdb copy retains only in-frame clones and omits some. Found here are roughly 22,000 clones; the top ten clones hold roughly 3.1%. The sequenced material came from blood buffy coat. The origin of the receptors is a woman between 18 and 70 years old with a cervical HPV16 infection that either progressed to CIN3+ or cleared (not recorded which).

A word on this clone: With the read ending 3 residues before the CDR3 end, the germline J gene is used to fill in that end. The V call is TRBV19, the J call TRBJ2-1, with D unresolved. Trimming shortened V by 3 bases and J by 0 bases, and 12 bases separated the two germline ends. The CDR3 runs to 16 residues. Germline CDR1 is LNHDA and CDR2 is SQIVND (reference sequence). The chain's CDR3 is CASSISLTLSYNEQFF. CDR3 DNA, as far as it was read: TGTGCCAGTAGTATTAGCTTAACCCTCTCCTACAATGAG.

About this clone itself: The observed sequence ends 3 residues before the CDR3 terminus, with the missing tail filled in from the germline J gene. The chain links TRBV5-1 to TRBJ2-3, with TRBD2 identical over 8 bases. CDR3 length: 16 amino acids. Germline CDR1 reads SGHRS; CDR2 reads YFSETQ. Trimming at V came to 0 bases and at J to 7 bases, leaving 10 bases not matched to a gene. This chain's CDR3 is CASSLGGQRGFHTQYF. The CDR3 bases that were read are TGCGCCAGCAGCTTGGGGGGCCAGCGGGGGTTTCATACG. Complete variable domain (other parts from reference TRBV5-1 and TRBJ2-3): KAGVTQTPRYLIKTRGQQVTLSCSPISGHRSVSWYQQTPGQGLQFLFEYFSETQRNKGNFPGRFSGRQFSNSRSEMNVSTLELGDSALYLCASSLGGQRGFHTQYFGPGTRLTVL.